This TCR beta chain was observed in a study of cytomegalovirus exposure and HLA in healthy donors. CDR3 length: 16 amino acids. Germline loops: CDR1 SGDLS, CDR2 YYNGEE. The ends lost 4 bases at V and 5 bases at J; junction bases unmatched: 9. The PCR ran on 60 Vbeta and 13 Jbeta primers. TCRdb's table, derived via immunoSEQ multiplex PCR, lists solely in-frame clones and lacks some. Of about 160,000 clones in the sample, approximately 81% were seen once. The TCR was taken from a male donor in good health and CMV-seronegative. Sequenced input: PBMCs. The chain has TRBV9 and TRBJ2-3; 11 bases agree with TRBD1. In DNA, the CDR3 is TGTGCCAGCAGCCCGAGGACAGGGGGCGCAGGAGATACGCAGTATTTT. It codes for CASSPRTGGAGDTQYF.